These T cell receptor beta chains were read from a single sample in a study of control samples from healthy donors and cancer patients. Sequenced by immunoSEQ multiplex PCR; TCRdb stores in-frame clones only, minus some. Found here are around 150,000 clones, around 90% of them singletons; the top ten hold 12%. The sample comprised blood. The receptors were sampled from a young man in good health. Both conserved end residues are part of each CDR3. D genes are given only for firm matches. Only part of the rows carry a size: once, few, many, or a class if the clone is expanded.

j_gene,v_gene,abundance,d_gene,CDR3nt,CDR3aa
TRBJ2-7,TRBV7-9,.,.,TGTGCCAGCGAACCGCGCGTTGAGGGGGCCTACGAGCAGTACTTC,CASEPRVEGAYEQYF
TRBJ2-1,TRBV6-1,.,.,TGTGCCAGCAGTGAATGGGTTTGGGGGCAGTTCTTC,CASSEWVWGQFF
TRBJ1-1,TRBV14,few,TRBD1,TGTGCCAGCAGCCAAGGGGACAGGGGGTACACTGAAGCTTTCTTT,CASSQGDRGYTEAFF
TRBJ2-1,TRBV24-1,.,.,TGTGCCACCAGTTTACGGGGCTACAATGAGCAGTTCTTC,CATSLRGYNEQFF
TRBJ2-6,TRBV5-1,.,.,TGCGCCAGCAGCCTGCCGGGCCACCTGGGGGCCAACGTCCTGACTTTC,CASSLPGHLGANVLTF
TRBJ1-1,TRBV5-4,.,.,TGTGCCAGCAGCCGGGACCATAATTCGGCTTTCTTT,CASSRDHNSAFF
TRBJ2-1,TRBV30,.,.,TGTGCCTGGAGTGTAACCGGGGGCAATGAGCAGTTCTTC,CAWSVTGGNEQFF
TRBJ1-1,TRBV20-1,.,.,TGCAGTGCTTGGGGACGGGAAGCTTTCTTT,CSAWGREAFF
TRBJ1-1,TRBV29-1,.,.,TGCAGCGTGGCCTGGGACACTGAAGCTTTCTTT,CSVAWDTEAFF
TRBJ1-6,TRBV6-5,.,.,TGTGCCAGCAGTTCCGGGACTTACTTTAATTCACCCCTCCACTTT,CASSSGTYFNSPLHF
TRBJ2-7,TRBV6-5,.,.,TGTGCCAGCAGTCCCATCGGACCCGGGGGAGAGCAGTACTTC,CASSPIGPGGEQYF
TRBJ1-5,TRBV6-6,once,.,TGTGCCAGCAGGGACACAGATCAGCCCCAGCATTTT,CASRDTDQPQHF
TRBJ2-7,TRBV9,.,.,TGTGCCAGCAGCGTAGGGGTTAGTGCGGGCGAGCAGTACTTC,CASSVGVSAGEQYF
TRBJ2-2,TRBV12-3/TRBV12-4,.,.,TGTGCCACCCTTCGGGTGTCCGGGGAGCTGTTTTTT,CATLRVSGELFF
TRBJ1-3,TRBV5-6,once,.,TGTGCCAGCAGCCCAGGATGGGGAATCGGAAACACCATATATTTT,CASSPGWGIGNTIYF
TRBJ2-3,TRBV19,.,TRBD2,TGTGCCAGCACCCCAAACGGGGCTAGCGGGAGCATGGATACGCAGTATTTT,CASTPNGASGSMDTQYF
TRBJ1-5,TRBV15,few,.,TGTGCCACCAGCAGAGATCGCGGGGGTGGCCAGCCCCAGCATTTT,CATSRDRGGGQPQHF
TRBJ2-3,TRBV5-1,once,TRBD1,TGCGCCACGACTCGGGACAGCGGTTCAGATACGCAGTATTTT,CATTRDSGSDTQYF
TRBJ1-1,TRBV6-5,.,.,TGTGCCAGCGGAATACGGGGAGGCACTGAAGCTTTCTTT,CASGIRGGTEAFF
TRBJ2-7,TRBV15,.,.,TGTGCCACCTGGAGCGGTTATAGCTCCTACGAGCAGTACTTC,CATWSGYSSYEQYF
TRBJ1-1,TRBV7-2,.,.,TGTGCCAGCAGCTTTTACGGGGGGAACACTGAAGCTTTCTTT,CASSFYGGNTEAFF
TRBJ2-3,TRBV5-1,.,.,TGCGCCAGCAGCTTGGGGGGGCGGAGAGATACGCAGTATTTT,CASSLGGRRDTQYF
TRBJ2-5,TRBV3-1/TRBV3-2,.,TRBD2,TGTGCCAGCAGCCAGCGGGTTAGCGGGAGTGTAGAGACCCAGTACTTC,CASSQRVSGSVETQYF
TRBJ2-2,TRBV7-2,few,.,TGTGCCAGCAGGCCCGGATGGGGGGATGGGGAGCTGTTTTTT,CASRPGWGDGELFF
TRBJ2-7,TRBV14,.,.,TGTGCCAGCAGCCAAGGGGCGGTCGAGCAGTACTTC,CASSQGAVEQYF
TRBJ1-1,TRBV7-8,few,.,TGTGCCAGCAGCCTAATGGGAGAAGCTTTCTTT,CASSLMGEAFF
TRBJ1-2,TRBV5-1,.,TRBD1,TGCGCCAGCAGCTACGGGACAGGGGGAGACGGCTACACCTTC,CASSYGTGGDGYTF
TRBJ1-3,TRBV7-2,.,.,TGTGCCGGCCAAGTTATACAGGGTGGGGGAAACACCATATATTTT,CAGQVIQGGGNTIYF
TRBJ2-7,TRBV9,.,.,TGTGCCAGCAGCGTAGGCGGGGAAGGCTACGAGCAGTACTTC,CASSVGGEGYEQYF
TRBJ1-5,TRBV7-9,.,.,TGTGCCAGCAGCGAAGTCGGAGTAGGTCAGCCCCAGCATTTT,CASSEVGVGQPQHF
TRBJ2-1,TRBV2,.,.,TGTGCCAGCAGTGACGAGCTTCTCTACAATGAGCAGTTCTTC,CASSDELLYNEQFF
TRBJ2-5,TRBV5-1,.,.,TGCGCCAGCAGCCCCGGGACACCGAACCAAGAGACCCAGTACTTC,CASSPGTPNQETQYF
TRBJ2-5,TRBV3-1/TRBV3-2,.,.,TGTGCCAGCAGCCAAAACCTCTCCCCAAGGGAGACCCAGTACTTC,CASSQNLSPRETQYF
TRBJ2-2,TRBV7-2,.,.,TGTGCCAGCAGCTACTGGGGGACGGGATCAGGGGAGCTGTTTTTT,CASSYWGTGSGELFF
TRBJ2-1,TRBV5-1,.,.,TGCGCCAGCAGCTCCCACTCAATCGGGGGGCTCGGTGAGCAGTTCTTC,CASSSHSIGGLGEQFF
TRBJ2-6,TRBV15,.,.,TGTGCCACCAGCAGGGACTATGGGGCCAACGTCCTGACTTTC,CATSRDYGANVLTF
TRBJ1-2,TRBV27,.,.,TGTGCCAGCAGTTTACAAAAGGACAGAACCAACTATGGCTACACCTTC,CASSLQKDRTNYGYTF
TRBJ1-5,TRBV27,.,.,TGTGCCAGCAGTTTAGGGACCGGAACCTACCATCAGCCCCAGCATTTT,CASSLGTGTYHQPQHF
TRBJ2-1,TRBV6-1,.,TRBD2,TGTGCCAGCAGTGTCAGGACTAGCGGGGGGCGCTACAATGAGCAGTTCTTC,CASSVRTSGGRYNEQFF
TRBJ2-5,TRBV7-8,.,.,TGTGCCAGCAGCGGTGGCCAACAAGAGACCCAGTACTTC,CASSGGQQETQYF
TRBJ1-3,TRBV19,.,TRBD1,TGTGCCAGTACCACTGGACAGGGCAGCCTCTCTGGAAACACCATATATTTT,CASTTGQGSLSGNTIYF
TRBJ2-7,TRBV4-3,.,.,TGCGCCAGCAGCCAAGAAAGGGACTGGACCTACGAGCAGTACTTC,CASSQERDWTYEQYF
TRBJ2-7,TRBV29-1,once,TRBD2,TGCAGCGCTCGGATGCGGGGGTTATCCTACGAGCAGTACTTC,CSARMRGLSYEQYF
TRBJ2-7,TRBV27,.,.,TGTGCCAGCAGTTTATCGATAGGGTACGAGCAGTACTTC,CASSLSIGYEQYF
TRBJ2-3,TRBV18,.,.,TGTGCCAGCTCAGATGGGGGCACAGATACGCAGTATTTT,CASSDGGTDTQYF
TRBJ1-1,TRBV3-1/TRBV3-2,.,TRBD1,TGTGCCAGCAGCCAAGGAGCAGGGGGGGCCGAAGCTTTCTTT,CASSQGAGGAEAFF